The present T cell receptor (beta chain) was sequenced within a study of CD8+CD57+ T cells in acquired aplastic anemia. This clonotype showed up many times. Germline V gene data show CDR1 as SGDLS and CDR2 as YYNGEE. J gave up 10 bases and V 0 bases, and 5 bases lay outside the gene matches. The CDR3 loop spans 13 amino acids. Patients chosen for sequencing had CD8+CD57+ cells that had expanded, as shown by flow cytometry. CDR3 and TCR beta VDJ profiling relied on a genomic DNA template. TCRdb itself ran the reads through MiXCR, one entry per CDR3 protein. The sample holds hundreds of thousands of distinct CDR3 sequences, approximately 33% seen once.

The TCR originated in a human donor with aplastic anemia. The sequenced sample consisted of sorted CD4+, CD8+, or CD8+CD57+ T cells (not recorded which) from PBMCs. The genes are TRBV9 and TRBJ2-7; TRBD2 aligns across 9 bases. DNA for the CDR3: TGTGCCAGCAGCGTAGTAGCGGGGGCTAGACAGTACTTC. It translates to CASSVVAGARQYF.